This entry concerns a single T cell receptor (beta chain). This record belongs to a study of cytomegalovirus exposure and HLA in healthy donors. V gave up 6 bases and J gave up 3 bases, with 12 bases separating them. This CDR3 has 14 amino acids. Germline CDR1 and CDR2: MNHEY and SVGAGI. The assay was immunoSEQ multiplex PCR, and TCRdb's table has in-frame clones only and misses some. Among about 220,000 clones listed, 90% to 95% were seen once. The sequence was obtained from a woman between 18 and 29 years old in good health and CMV-seronegative. V is TRBV6-5 and J is TRBJ2-1, with unresolved D. Sequencing was carried out using PBMCs. CDR3: CASRAETFYNEQFF. The DNA for the CDR3 is TGTGCCAGCAGGGCAGAAACGTTCTACAATGAGCAGTTCTTC.